This T cell receptor (beta chain) stems from a study of blood T cell repertoires in COVID-19. Produced via immunoSEQ multiplex PCR; TCRdb's table is partial and in-frame only. Among 120,000 or so clones listed, 88% were seen once. With 3 bases removed from V and 4 bases from J, the gap between germline ends came to 12 bases. Germline CDR1 MGHRA, CDR2 YSYEKL. This CDR3 has 14 amino acids. The receptor comes from a woman between 45 and 65 years old with acute or convalescent COVID-19. The sample was peripheral blood. The V gene is TRBV4-1, the J gene TRBJ1-1, with D possibly TRBD1 on 6 matching bases. The CDR3 DNA sequence: TGCGCCAGCAGCCAGGGGGGGGCGGGCACTGAAGCTTTCTTT. Translated: CASSQGGAGTEAFF.